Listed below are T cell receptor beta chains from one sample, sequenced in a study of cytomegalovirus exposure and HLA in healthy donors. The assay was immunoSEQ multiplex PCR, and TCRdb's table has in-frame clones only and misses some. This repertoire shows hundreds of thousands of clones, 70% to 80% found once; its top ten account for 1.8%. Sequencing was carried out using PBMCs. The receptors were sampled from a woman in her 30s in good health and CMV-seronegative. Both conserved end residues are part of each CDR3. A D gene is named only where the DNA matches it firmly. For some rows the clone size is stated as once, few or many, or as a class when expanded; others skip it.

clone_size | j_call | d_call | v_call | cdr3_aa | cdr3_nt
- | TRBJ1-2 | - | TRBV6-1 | CASSDDTYNYGYTF | TGTGCCAGCAGTGATGACACATATAACTATGGCTACACCTTC
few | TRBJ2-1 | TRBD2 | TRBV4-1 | CASSPGLWNEQFF | TGCGCCAGCAGCCCGGGACTATGGAATGAGCAGTTCTTC
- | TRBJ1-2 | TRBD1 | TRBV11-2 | CASSLGQGGLLNYGYTF | TGTGCCAGCAGCCTCGGACAGGGCGGACTCCTAAACTATGGCTACACCTTC
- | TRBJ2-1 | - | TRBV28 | CASSLNRRVRGVGEQFF | TGTGCCAGCAGTTTAAATCGTCGGGTCAGGGGAGTCGGTGAGCAGTTCTTC
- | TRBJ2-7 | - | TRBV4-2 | CASSQLQVESSYEQYF | TGTGCCAGCAGCCAGCTCCAGGTCGAGAGCTCCTACGAGCAGTACTTC
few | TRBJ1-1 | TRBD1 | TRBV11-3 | CASSLWTGRGASEAFF | TGTGCCAGCAGCCTTTGGACAGGGAGGGGGGCGAGTGAAGCTTTCTTT
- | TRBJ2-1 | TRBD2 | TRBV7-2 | CASSLVVAGGNNEQFF | TGTGCCAGCAGCTTGGTAGTAGCGGGAGGGAACAATGAGCAGTTCTTC
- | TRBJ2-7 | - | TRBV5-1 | CASSLLTGTYEQYF | TGCGCCAGCAGCCTCTTGACAGGTACCTACGAGCAGTACTTC
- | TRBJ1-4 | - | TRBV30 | CAWSGGGEKLFF | TGTGCCTGGAGTGGCGGGGGAGAAAAACTGTTTTTT
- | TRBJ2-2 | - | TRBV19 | CASSRRTAGRKDTGELFF | TGTGCCAGTAGTAGGAGGACCGCGGGGCGTAAGGACACCGGGGAGCTGTTTTTT
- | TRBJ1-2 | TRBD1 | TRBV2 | CASSEGQGIYGYTF | TGTGCCAGCAGTGAAGGACAGGGGATCTATGGCTACACCTTC
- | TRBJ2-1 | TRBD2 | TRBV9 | CASSVLSGRPGNEQFF | TGTGCCAGCAGCGTACTTAGCGGGAGGCCCGGCAATGAGCAGTTCTTC
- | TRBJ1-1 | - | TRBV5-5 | CASTSVLGGGSTEAFF | TGTGCCAGCACCTCCGTACTTGGGGGGGGTAGCACTGAAGCTTTCTTT
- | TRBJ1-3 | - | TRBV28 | CASSPGGVRGNTIYF | TGTGCCAGCAGTCCAGGAGGGGTGAGAGGAAACACCATATATTTT
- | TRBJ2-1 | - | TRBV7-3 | CASSLATRLASSYNEQFF | TGTGCCAGCAGCTTAGCCACCCGACTGGCGAGCTCCTACAATGAGCAGTTCTTC
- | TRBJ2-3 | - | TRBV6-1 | CASSPRLGADTQYF | TGTGCCAGCAGTCCTCGACTAGGAGCAGATACGCAGTATTTT
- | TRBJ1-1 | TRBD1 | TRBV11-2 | CASRLPGQGDTEAFF | TGTGCCAGCAGATTACCGGGACAGGGGGACACTGAAGCTTTCTTT
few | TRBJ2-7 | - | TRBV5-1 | CASSTQGGYEQYF | TGCGCCAGCAGTACACAGGGCGGCTACGAGCAGTACTTC
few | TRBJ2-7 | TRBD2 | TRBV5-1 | CASSLELAGGYEQYF | TGCGCCAGCAGCTTGGAATTAGCGGGAGGCTACGAGCAGTACTTC
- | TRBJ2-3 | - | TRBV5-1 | CASSLGQTDTQYF | TGCGCCAGCAGCTTGGGACAGACAGATACGCAGTATTTT
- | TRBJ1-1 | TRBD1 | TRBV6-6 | CASSKRQGNTEAFF | TGTGCCAGCAGTAAGAGACAGGGCAACACTGAAGCTTTCTTT
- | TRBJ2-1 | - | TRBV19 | CAVGAVYNEQFF | TGTGCCGTTGGGGCGGTTTACAATGAGCAGTTCTTC
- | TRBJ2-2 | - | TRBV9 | CASSNRPAGYTGELFF | TGTGCCAGCAGCAATCGTCCGGCAGGGTACACCGGGGAGCTGTTTTTT
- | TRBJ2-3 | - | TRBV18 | CASSPGIGGTDTQYF | TGTGCCAGCTCACCCGGGATAGGTGGCACAGATACGCAGTATTTT
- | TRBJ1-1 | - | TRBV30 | CAWSRQENTEAFF | TGTGCCTGGAGCCGACAAGAGAACACTGAAGCTTTCTTT
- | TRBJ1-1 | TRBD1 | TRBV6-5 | CASDLGQENTEAFF | TGTGCCAGCGACCTGGGACAGGAAAACACTGAAGCTTTCTTT
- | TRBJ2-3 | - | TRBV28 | CASSQTDTQYF | TGTGCCAGCAGTCAAACAGATACGCAGTATTTT
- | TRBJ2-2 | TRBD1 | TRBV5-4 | CASRRTGANTGELFF | TGTGCCAGCAGACGGACAGGAGCGAACACCGGGGAGCTGTTTTTT
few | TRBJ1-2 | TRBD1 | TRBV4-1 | CASSQDVGTGGAGGYTF | TGCGCCAGCAGCCAAGATGTCGGGACAGGGGGCGCAGGGGGCTACACCTTC
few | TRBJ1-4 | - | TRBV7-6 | CASSLTQINEKLFF | TGTGCCAGCAGCTTGACACAAATTAATGAAAAACTGTTTTTT
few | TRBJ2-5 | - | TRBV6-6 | CASSYGIYDNQETQYF | TGTGCCAGCAGTTACGGAATCTATGACAACCAAGAGACCCAGTACTTC
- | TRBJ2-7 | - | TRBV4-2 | CASSPAPARGEQYF | TGTGCCAGCAGCCCTGCCCCCGCTAGGGGCGAGCAGTACTTC
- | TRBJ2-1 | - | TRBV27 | CASSTKYRVSWDEQFF | TGTGCCAGCAGTACCAAATACAGGGTATCATGGGATGAGCAGTTCTTC
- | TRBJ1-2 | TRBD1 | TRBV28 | CASSSGQVSRYTF | TGTGCCAGCAGCTCTGGACAGGTTTCCCGCTACACCTTC
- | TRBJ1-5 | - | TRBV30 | CAWSQGRYSNQPQHF | TGTGCCTGGTCCCAGGGGAGATATAGCAATCAGCCCCAGCATTTT
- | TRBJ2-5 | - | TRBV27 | CASSLAEEETQYF | TGTGCCAGCAGTTTAGCGGAAGAAGAGACCCAGTACTTC
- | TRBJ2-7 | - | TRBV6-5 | CASSSQGYEQYF | TGTGCCAGCAGTTCTCAGGGATACGAGCAGTACTTC
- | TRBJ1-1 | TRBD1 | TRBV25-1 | CASSGRGQVGDTEAFF | TGTGCCAGCAGTGGTCGGGGACAGGTGGGGGACACTGAAGCTTTCTTT
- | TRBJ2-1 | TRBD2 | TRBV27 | CASSSRLAGGSASPFNEQFF | TGTGCCAGCAGTTCAAGGCTAGCGGGAGGGTCGGCATCACCATTCAATGAGCAGTTCTTC
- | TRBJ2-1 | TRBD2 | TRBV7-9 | CASSFLATGGSYNEQFF | TGTGCCAGCAGTTTCCTGGCAACGGGAGGGTCCTACAATGAGCAGTTCTTC
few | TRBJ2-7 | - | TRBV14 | CASSRQGMFEQYF | TGTGCCAGCAGCCGGCAGGGGATGTTCGAGCAGTACTTC
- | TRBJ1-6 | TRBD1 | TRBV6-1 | CASSADRAPSYNSPLHF | TGTGCCAGCAGTGCCGACAGGGCGCCCTCCTATAATTCACCCCTCCACTTT
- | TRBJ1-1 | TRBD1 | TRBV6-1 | CASSNRDRFNTEAFF | TGTGCCAGCAGCAACCGGGACAGGTTTAACACTGAAGCTTTCTTT
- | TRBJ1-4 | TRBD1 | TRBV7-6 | CASSLGTGGSTNEKLFF | TGTGCCAGCAGCTTAGGGACAGGGGGCTCGACTAATGAAAAACTGTTTTTT
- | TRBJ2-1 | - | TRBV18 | CASSRTSPGSYNEQFF | TGTGCCAGCTCACGAACTAGTCCAGGTTCCTACAATGAGCAGTTCTTC
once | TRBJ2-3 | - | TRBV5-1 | CASSLGLPPDTQYF | TGCGCCAGCAGCTTGGGACTGCCGCCAGATACGCAGTATTTT
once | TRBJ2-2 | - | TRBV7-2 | CASSSLRAGELFF | TGTGCCAGCAGCTCGCTAAGAGCCGGGGAGCTGTTTTTT
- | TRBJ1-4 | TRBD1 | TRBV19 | CASSRDRGRGEKLFF | TGTGCCAGTAGTAGGGACAGGGGGCGAGGTGAAAAACTGTTTTTT
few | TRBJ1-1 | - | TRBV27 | CASSFGGNTEAFF | TGTGCCAGCAGTTTTGGCGGGAACACTGAAGCTTTCTTT
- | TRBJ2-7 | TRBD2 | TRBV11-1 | CASSLTSGTYEQYF | TGTGCCAGCAGCCTGACTAGCGGAACCTACGAGCAGTACTTC
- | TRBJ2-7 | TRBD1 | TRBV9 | CASSVYGTDNYEQYF | TGTGCCAGCAGCGTATATGGGACAGACAACTACGAGCAGTACTTC
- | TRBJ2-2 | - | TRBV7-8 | CASSSLFGQKTGELFF | TGTGCCAGCAGCAGCTTATTTGGACAGAAAACCGGGGAGCTGTTTTTT